This TCR beta chain came from a study of molecular identifiers for immune sequencing clone quantification. Study results and caveats: Barcode-sharing identical TCR molecules could underestimate highly expanded clone sizes.

TCRdb reanalysed the PCR reads using MiXCR and keeps one entry per CDR3 protein. Seen here are about half a million distinct CDR3 sequences, about a fifth observed once, and the top ten hold about 0.84%. A CD8+CD4-CCR7+CD45RA+ gate was used to sort naive CD8 T cells. With regard to this clonotype: Its antigen is still unknown.

This CDR3 comprises 15 residues. Germline V CDR1 and CDR2: SGHVS, FNYEAQ. V shed 2 bases, J shed 6 bases, and the junction held 4 bases outside the gene matches. Material: naive CD8+ T cells from blood, with Jurkat cell RNA spiked in. Described subset: FACS-sorted CD8+CD4-CCR7+CD45RA+ naive T cells. The sequence was obtained from a human donor in good health. Some libraries in this study had Jurkat cell RNA spiked in. This chain connects TRBV7-6 to TRBJ1-6; 7 positions match TRBD1. The CDR3 is CASSLTTGVNSPLHF. In DNA, the CDR3 is TGTGCCAGCAGCTTAACAACAGGGGTTAATTCACCCCTCCACTTT.